This T cell receptor beta chain was observed in a study of blood T cell repertoires in COVID-19. Study as a whole: Acute-phase and convalescent COVID-19 samples originated in the United States, Italy and Spain.

Clones were read by immunoSEQ multiplex PCR, and TCRdb kept only the in-frame ones, dropping some. The table lists almost 200,000 clones, around 85% of them singletons. This CDR3 is 15 amino acids long. CDR1 and CDR2 from the germline V gene are SNHLY and FYNNEI. Trimming cost V 8 bases and J 0 bases, with 14 bases left between them. The genes are TRBV2 and TRBJ2-1, with D unresolved. The source material was peripheral blood. This sequence originates from a man between 60 and 70 years old with COVID-19, enrolled during active disease. CDR3 in DNA: TGTGCCAGCCGATCATTGAGGAGCTCCTACAATGAGCAGTTCTTC. Translated: CASRSLRSSYNEQFF.